This is a list of T cell receptor beta chains from one sample in a study of T cells in Graves' hyperthyroidism and ophthalmopathy. TCRdb analysed the multiplex PCR reads with MiXCR anew, one entry per CDR3 protein. This table holds hundreds of thousands of distinct CDR3 sequences, around 15% found once. Input material: blood. The source is a young woman with Graves' hyperthyroidism. The CDR3 runs from the conserved cysteine through the conserved F or W. The D gene is left open where the match is weak. Where a row states a size, it is once, few, many or the class of an expanded clone; other rows omit it.

D gene,V gene,clone size,J gene,CDR3 protein,CDR3 DNA
TRBD2,TRBV30,many,TRBJ2-1,CAWSVNRGGSYNEQFF,TGTGCCTGGAGTGTTAATCGGGGGGGCTCCTACAATGAGCAGTTCTTC
-,TRBV28,few,TRBJ2-5,CASSLSGFGGSLQETQYF,TGTGCCAGCAGTTTGTCAGGATTCGGCGGCAGCCTCCAAGAGACCCAGTACTTC
-,TRBV11-2,many,TRBJ2-1,CASSLLRGRADNEQFF,TGTGCCAGCAGCTTACTTCGGGGGCGGGCAGACAATGAGCAGTTCTTC
-,TRBV20-1,many,TRBJ2-1,CSARVSVGDSYNEQFF,TGCAGTGCTAGAGTCTCGGTAGGGGATTCCTACAATGAGCAGTTCTTC
-,TRBV28,many,TRBJ2-5,CASSGGKETQYF,TGTGCCAGCAGTGGGGGGAAAGAGACCCAGTACTTC
-,TRBV19,few,TRBJ2-1,CASRSTGRLYNEQFF,TGTGCCAGTAGAAGCACGGGACGCCTCTACAATGAGCAGTTCTTC
-,TRBV12-3/TRBV12-4,many,TRBJ2-5,CASSLEGRGTKETQYF,TGTGCCAGCAGTTTAGAGGGCAGGGGGACTAAAGAGACCCAGTACTTC
-,TRBV29-1,many,TRBJ2-3,CSVALASYTDTQYF,TGCAGCGTTGCCCTCGCCAGCTACACAGATACGCAGTATTTT
-,TRBV7-2,many,TRBJ2-1,CASSKLATAYNEQFF,TGTGCCAGCAGCAAACTAGCAACGGCCTACAATGAGCAGTTCTTC
-,TRBV11-2,-,TRBJ1-3,CASSLALSMAAWIYF,TGTGCCAGCAGCTTAGCATTAAGTATGGCCGCTTGGATATATTTT
-,TRBV11-2,many,TRBJ2-7,CASSLEAIGTYPYEQYF,TGTGCCAGCAGCTTAGAGGCCATAGGGACCTACCCCTACGAGCAGTACTTC
-,TRBV12-3/TRBV12-4,many,TRBJ2-5,CASRPIPGPQLEGETQYF,TGTGCCAGCAGGCCTATCCCGGGACCTCAACTGGAGGGAGAGACCCAGTACTTC
-,TRBV7-9,many,TRBJ2-1,CASSLASGEQFF,TGTGCCAGCAGCTTAGCATCCGGGGAGCAGTTCTTC
TRBD2,TRBV19,-,TRBJ2-2,CASTPPAGGGVRTGELFF,TGTGCCAGTACCCCTCCAGCGGGAGGGGGCGTTCGGACCGGGGAGCTGTTTTTT
-,TRBV20-1,few,TRBJ2-2,CSASRASSLKGELFF,TGCAGTGCTAGTAGGGCTAGCTCTTTAAAAGGGGAGCTGTTTTTT
-,TRBV19,-,TRBJ2-7,CASSIFRGSDYEQYF,TGTGCCAGTAGTATTTTTCGGGGCAGCGATTACGAGCAGTACTTC
-,TRBV12-3/TRBV12-4,many,TRBJ1-3,CASSRDSGNTIYF,TGTGCCAGCAGCCGAGACTCTGGAAACACCATATATTTT
TRBD2,TRBV5-1,few,TRBJ2-5,CASSLATSGQETQYF,TGCGCCAGCAGCTTGGCGACTAGCGGCCAAGAGACCCAGTACTTC
-,TRBV11-2,-,TRBJ2-7,CASSQGVAAIYEQYF,TGTGCCAGCAGCCAAGGGGTAGCGGCGATCTACGAGCAGTACTTC
-,TRBV6-1,many,TRBJ1-1,CASSSVGGIGTEAFF,TGTGCCAGCAGTTCTGTGGGAGGTATTGGCACTGAAGCTTTCTTT
-,TRBV7-2,many,TRBJ2-7,CASSLDGAWSSYEQYF,TGTGCCAGCAGCTTAGATGGAGCGTGGAGCTCCTACGAGCAGTACTTC
-,TRBV6-5,few,TRBJ2-2,CASSYGPTPGGLFF,TGTGCCAGCAGTTACGGTCCTACACCCGGGGGGCTGTTTTTT
-,TRBV13,-,TRBJ2-2,CASSPRQGRGAYTGELFF,TGTGCCAGCAGCCCCCGGCAGGGGAGAGGTGCTTACACCGGGGAGCTGTTTTTT
-,TRBV28,-,TRBJ1-3,CATYRERGSTIYF,TGTGCCACCTACAGGGAACGTGGAAGCACCATATATTTT
-,TRBV7-3,many,TRBJ2-1,CASSLIRGNEQFF,TGTGCCAGCAGCTTAATCAGGGGAAATGAGCAGTTCTTC
TRBD2,TRBV13,few,TRBJ2-7,CASSGGRISYEQYF,TGTGCCAGCAGCGGCGGGAGGATAAGCTACGAGCAGTACTTC
TRBD2,TRBV19,few,TRBJ2-1,CASSREGSYNEQFF,TGTGCCAGTAGTAGGGAGGGCTCCTACAATGAGCAGTTCTTC
TRBD2,TRBV2,many,TRBJ2-1,CASSVGLAVDEQFF,TGTGCCAGCAGTGTCGGACTAGCGGTCGATGAGCAGTTCTTC
-,TRBV6-1,many,TRBJ2-5,CASAPPGLVGTQYF,TGTGCCAGTGCACCACCGGGGCTGGTGGGGACCCAGTACTTC
-,TRBV12-3/TRBV12-4,-,TRBJ2-3,CASSLLGNLGDTQYF,TGTGCCAGCAGTTTACTTGGGAACTTAGGGGATACGCAGTATTTT
TRBD1,TRBV5-4,-,TRBJ2-7,CASSLGGQGKNEQYF,TGTGCCAGCAGCTTGGGGGGACAGGGGAAAAACGAGCAGTACTTC
TRBD1,TRBV11-2,-,TRBJ2-1,CASSPSPRGTYNEQFF,TGCGCCAGCAGCCCCTCCCCCAGGGGGACCTACAATGAGCAGTTCTTC
-,TRBV18,many,TRBJ2-1,CASSPGRGRNEQFF,TGTGCCAGCTCACCCGGCAGGGGAAGGAATGAGCAGTTCTTC
-,TRBV4-3,-,TRBJ1-3,CASSQDLEDTIYF,TGCGCCAGCAGCCAAGATCTGGAAGACACCATATATTTT
-,TRBV10-3,many,TRBJ1-5,CAISARDSNQPQHF,TGTGCCATCAGTGCCAGAGATAGCAATCAGCCCCAGCATTTT
-,TRBV9,-,TRBJ2-5,CASSPPAQQETQYF,TGTGCCAGCAGCCCACCGGCCCAACAAGAGACCCAGTACTTC
-,TRBV6-1,few,TRBJ1-2,CAILPSGSSGGYTF,TGTGCCATCCTCCCCTCGGGGTCGAGTGGGGGCTACACCTTC
-,TRBV11-2,many,TRBJ2-3,CASSLAARSGSTDTQYF,TGTGCCAGCAGCTTAGCTGCCAGGAGCGGTAGCACAGATACGCAGTATTTT
-,TRBV4-1,-,TRBJ2-7,CASSQPGSGYEQYF,TGCGCCAGCAGCCAACCCGGGAGCGGGTACGAGCAGTACTTC
-,TRBV5-1,few,TRBJ2-5,CASSSYQGRLLALETQYF,TGCGCCAGCAGCTCCTATCAGGGGCGCCTACTTGCCTTGGAGACCCAGTACTTC
TRBD2,TRBV28,-,TRBJ2-3,CASSQTRTSGRASDTQYF,TGTGCCAGCAGCCAAACCAGGACTAGCGGGAGGGCCTCAGATACGCAGTATTTT
-,TRBV25-1,-,TRBJ2-7,CASSVPRGRPGSEYEQYF,TGTGCCAGCAGTGTCCCCAGGGGCAGGCCGGGGTCAGAGTACGAGCAGTACTTC
TRBD1,TRBV4-1,many,TRBJ2-3,CASSTKTGGASTDTQYF,TGCGCCAGCAGCACGAAGACAGGGGGGGCTAGCACAGATACGCAGTATTTT
TRBD1,TRBV11-2,many,TRBJ2-1,CASSLFTGGRTMVQFF,TGTGCCAGCAGTCTCTTTACAGGGGGTCGTACCATGGTCCAGTTCTTC
TRBD1,TRBV6-1,-,TRBJ1-6,CASSHSGTDNSPLHF,TGTGCCAGCAGCCATTCCGGGACAGATAATTCACCCCTCCACTTT
TRBD2,TRBV30,-,TRBJ2-1,CARTSGRFTSVDEQFF,TGTGCAAGGACTAGCGGGAGGTTCACGTCCGTGGATGAGCAGTTCTTC
-,TRBV24-1,few,TRBJ2-7,CATRGHRDISYEQYF,TGTGCCACCCGGGGCCACCGGGACATCTCCTACGAGCAGTACTTC
-,TRBV30,many,TRBJ1-2,CAWSRARPNYGYTF,TGTGCCTGGAGTCGGGCTAGACCTAACTATGGCTACACCTTC
TRBD1,TRBV7-3,few,TRBJ2-3,CASSLRRRTGGRSDTQYF,TGTGCCAGCAGCTTAAGGAGGCGTACAGGGGGCCGGTCAGATACGCAGTATTTT
-,TRBV5-6,many,TRBJ1-2,CASIGEGQRFFYGYTF,TGTGCCAGCATCGGGGAAGGGCAGCGTTTTTTCTATGGCTACACCTTC
-,TRBV6-5,many,TRBJ2-7,CASSYEAGIPYEQYF,TGTGCCAGCAGTTACGAGGCCGGAATTCCCTACGAGCAGTACTTC